Following are 22 T cell receptor beta chains from one sample sequenced in a study of shared clonotypes between healthy human individuals. Naive CD8 cells were CD45RO-negative, positively selected for CCR7, excluding terminally differentiated effector memory CD45RA+ cells. Sequencing was performed with immunoSEQ multiplex PCR; in TCRdb, only in-frame clones are kept and a portion is missing. The sample records roughly 550,000 clones, 95% to 96% being singletons. Source material: naive CD8+ T cells sorted from blood. The receptors were gathered from a woman younger than 45 in good health.

In this sample, this clone turned up a few times. The V and J genes are TRBV9 and TRBJ1-4, with D hard to call. The CDR3 covers 12 residues. The germline V gene encodes CDR1 SGDLS and CDR2 YYNGEE. Trimming pared 5 bases from V and 3 bases from J, leaving 5 bases between. The CDR3 sequence: CASRGANEKLFF. In nucleotides, the CDR3 is TGTGCCAGCAGGGGAGCTAATGAAAAACTGTTTTTT.

This chain uses TRBV18 with TRBJ2-3; either TRBD1 or TRBD2 may fit D (5 bases each). CDR3 size: 16 residues. Between the trimmed V and J ends, which lost 2 bases and 5 bases, there was a span of 17 bases. Germline assignment: CDR1 KGHSH and CDR2 LQKENI. The CDR3 loop is CASSPREGPPEDTQYF. In DNA, the CDR3 is TGTGCCAGCTCACCAAGAGAGGGGCCTCCCGAAGATACGCAGTATTTT. The variable domain in full, completed from reference TRBV18 and TRBJ2-3, reads NAGVMQNPRHLVRRRGQEARLRCSPMKGHSHVYWYRQLPEEGLKFMVYLQKENIIDESGMPKERFSAEFPKEGPSILRIQQVVRGDSAAYFCASSPREGPPEDTQYFGPGTRLTVL.

This chain connects TRBV30 to TRBJ2-1; D not certain. V lost 0 bases and J lost 5, with 5 bases in between. CDR3 size: 12 residues. Looked up from germline, CDR1 is GTSNPN and CDR2 is SVGIG (reference sequence). The CDR3 DNA reads TGTGCCTGGAGTGTTTATGACAATGAGCAGTTCTTC. Translation gives CAWSVYDNEQFF.

This sequence joins TRBV6-6 and TRBJ1-2; D gene unclear. Germline CDR1 MNHNY, CDR2 SVGAGI (reference sequence). The CDR3 covers 11 residues. Trimming pared 6 bases from V and 8 bases from J, leaving 10 bases between. CDR3 sequence: CASRSPWGYTF. CDR3 DNA: TGTGCCAGCAGATCCCCATGGGGCTACACCTTC.

This chain joins TRBV28 and TRBJ2-7; 7 bases line up with TRBD1. The germline CDR1 and CDR2 sequences are MDHEN and SYDVKM. Trimming removed 6 bases from V and 4 bases from J; junction bases left unmatched: 9. The CDR3 covers 14 residues. CDR3 nucleotides: TGTGCCAGCAGCTCGGGACAGCTTCAATACGAGCAGTACTTC. Translation: CASSSGQLQYEQYF.

This chain connects TRBV11-1 to TRBJ2-7; 9 bases line up with TRBD1. This CDR3 has 13 amino acids. V was pared by 4 bases and J by 3 bases, with 1 base of the junction left unmatched. The germline V gene encodes CDR1 SGHAT and CDR2 FQDESV (reference sequence). CDR3 nucleotides: TGTGCCAGCAGCTGGGGACAGGGCTACGAGCAGTACTTC. Residues: CASSWGQGYEQYF.

The rearrangement joins TRBV29-1 to TRBJ1-2; TRBD1 might be the D (6 bases). This CDR3 is built from 12 residues. Trimming shortened V by 3 bases and J by 9 bases, and 14 bases separated the two germline ends. The V gene's germline CDR1 is SQVTM and CDR2 ANQGSEA. The CDR3 spells CSVEDSLNCYTF. The CDR3 bases are TGCAGCGTTGAGGACAGCTTAAACTGCTACACCTTC.

The chain joins TRBV4-1 to TRBJ1-3; D gene unclear. Trimming cost V 2 bases and J 2 bases, with 13 bases left between them. Germline V gives CDR1 MGHRA, CDR2 YSYEKL. The CDR3 runs 16 residues. CDR3 sequence reads: CASSQYLGAPGNTIYF. In DNA form, the CDR3 reads TGCGCCAGCAGCCAATATCTGGGAGCTCCTGGAAACACCATATATTTT.

CDR3 sequence reads: CASSSQGAYEQYF. The CDR3 coding sequence is TGCGCCAGCAGCTCACAGGGGGCGTACGAGCAGTACTTC. J is TRBJ2-7 and V is TRBV5-1, with 9 positions matching TRBD1. Losses at the gene ends were 3 bases for V and 4 bases for J; bases not matched to a gene: 2. This CDR3 contains 13 residues. CDR1 and CDR2 from the germline V gene are SGHRS and YFSETQ.

The genes are TRBV4-2 and TRBJ1-2; D unclear. Germline assignment: CDR1 LGHNA and CDR2 YNFKEQ. The CDR3 loop spans 16 amino acids. Deletions cut 1 base from V and 5 bases from J, with 17 bases between. The CDR3 nucleotides are TGTGCCAGCAGCCAAGTTTTAGCAGAATCTGATTATGGCTACACCTTC. Translated, it gives CASSQVLAESDYGYTF.

The chain combines TRBV20-1 with TRBJ2-7, with D unresolved. The V gene lost 6 bases and the J gene lost 3 bases, with 9 bases spanning the gap. This CDR3 contains 11 residues. Germline CDR1 DFQATT, CDR2 SNEGSKA (reference sequence). CDR3 region: CSAKLGYEQYF. For the CDR3, the DNA is TGCAGTGCAAAACTTGGCTACGAGCAGTACTTC.

A single count supports this clone. V usage is TRBV19 and J usage is TRBJ2-1; a weak D match, TRBD2 (5 bases). V shed 1 base and J shed 1 base, with 5 bases lying between them. Per the germline V gene, CDR1 is LNHDA and CDR2 is SQIVND (reference sequence). CDR3 length: 14 residues. In DNA, the CDR3 is TGTGCCAGTAGTATAGCGGGGTCCTACAATGAGCAGTTCTTC. Translation: CASSIAGSYNEQFF.

J is TRBJ2-7 and V is TRBV6-5; no clear D. V lost 6 bases, J lost 3 bases, and 12 bases lay in between. CDR3 length equals 13 residues. The germline V gene encodes CDR1 MNHEY and CDR2 SVGAGI. CDR3: CASRDDNNYEQYF. The CDR3 DNA follows: TGTGCCAGCAGGGACGACAACAACTACGAGCAGTACTTC.

This chain joins TRBV29-1 and TRBJ2-7; 15 positions agree with TRBD2. This CDR3 has 14 amino acids. Germline V CDR1 and CDR2: SQVTM, ANQGSEA. V trimming: 7 bases; J trimming: 3 bases; junction bases outside the gene matches: 4. CDR3 protein: CSAGTSGGYYEQYF. CDR3 coding DNA: TGCAGCGCCGGGACTAGCGGGGGGTACTACGAGCAGTACTTC.

The chain is built from TRBV11-2 and TRBJ2-1; a possible D gene is TRBD2 (5 bases). This CDR3 is 15 amino acids long. CDR1 and CDR2 from the germline V gene are SGHAT and FQNNGV. Trimming cost V 1 base and J 8 bases, with 15 bases left between them. The chain's CDR3 is CASSLGVTRQDEQFF. The CDR3 DNA reads TGTGCCAGCAGCTTAGGAGTTACTAGGCAGGATGAGCAGTTCTTC.

The chain recombines TRBV14 with TRBJ2-6; 7 bases line up with TRBD2. This CDR3 region has 15 residues. With 2 bases clipped from V and 2 bases from J, the junction kept 0 bases outside the gene matches. From germline, CDR1 is SGHDN and CDR2 FVKESK. The CDR3 bases are TGTGCCAGCAGCCAACGGGGGGCTGGGGCCAACGTCCTGACTTTC. The encoded protein is CASSQRGAGANVLTF.

V and J are TRBV19 and TRBJ1-5, with D tentatively TRBD1 (5 bases). Germline-derived CDR1 and CDR2 are LNHDA and SQIVND (reference sequence). V lost 4 bases to trimming and J lost 6 bases, with 13 bases between them. The CDR3 is made up of 14 amino acids. This CDR3 is CASSNERGGQPQHF. The CDR3 coding sequence is TGTGCCAGTAGTAATGAAAGGGGAGGTCAGCCCCAGCATTTT.

The V gene is TRBV27, the J gene TRBJ1-2, with D tentatively TRBD1 (6 bases). The germline gives CDR1 MNHEY, CDR2 SMNVEV (reference sequence). Trimming took off 6 bases at V and 5 bases at J, with 13 bases between the two ends. This CDR3 is built from 13 residues. The CDR3 region has the DNA TGTGCCAGCAGCCGGGACAAATATTATGGCTACACCTTC. Translated: CASSRDKYYGYTF.

This clone was seen just once. This chain connects TRBV7-7 to TRBJ2-1; D is unclear. The germline V gene has CDR1 SSHAT and CDR2 FNYEAQ (reference sequence). This CDR3 comprises 13 residues. The germline V and J ends were trimmed by 2 bases and 8 bases, with 10 bases remaining between them. The CDR3 loop is CASSLSVADEQFF. For the CDR3, the DNA is TGTGCCAGCAGCTTATCTGTGGCCGATGAGCAGTTCTTC. Looking up the rest from reference TRBV7-7 and TRBJ2-1 gives the full variable domain: GAGVSQSPRYKVTKRGQDVTLRCDPISSHATLYWYQQALGQGPEFLTYFNYEAQPDKSGLPSDRFSAERPEGSISTLTIQRTEQRDSAMYRCASSLSVADEQFFGPGTRLTVL.

CDR3: CASSPSGSYEQYF. The CDR3 region has the DNA TGTGCCAGCAGTCCTAGCGGGAGCTACGAGCAGTACTTC. The rearrangement joins TRBV13 to TRBJ2-7; 10 bases map to TRBD2. Germline lookup yields CDR1 PRHDT and CDR2 FYEKMQ (reference sequence). The CDR3 extends over 13 amino acids. Losses at the gene ends were 6 bases for V and 3 bases for J; bases not matched to a gene: 2.

This clone was seen a single time. The J gene is TRBJ2-3, the V gene TRBV2; maybe TRBD1 (5 bases). CDR1 and CDR2 from the germline V gene are SNHLY and FYNNEI. V lost 1 base to trimming and J lost 4 bases, with 15 bases between them. The CDR3 covers 16 residues. CDR3 region: CASSEGTTHRPDTQYF. In nucleotides, the CDR3 is TGTGCCAGCAGTGAAGGGACCACCCACAGGCCAGATACGCAGTATTTT. Full variable domain (remainder filled in from reference TRBV2 and TRBJ2-3): EPEVTQTPSHQVTQMGQEVILRCVPISNHLYFYWYRQILGQKVEFLVSFYNNEISEKSEIFDDQFSVERPDGSNFTLKIRSTKLEDSAMYFCASSEGTTHRPDTQYFGPGTRLTVL.

This clone has a single count. This chain connects TRBV28 to TRBJ2-5; D is perhaps TRBD1 or TRBD2 (6 bases each). This CDR3 is built from 15 residues. V was pared by 7 bases and J by 4 bases, with 19 bases between. Looked up from germline, CDR1 is MDHEN and CDR2 is SYDVKM. The CDR3 region has the DNA TGTGCCAGCACCCCAGGACAGCGGAGGGGAGAGACCCAGTACTTC. It codes for CASTPGQRRGETQYF.